The rows below give T cell receptor beta chains drawn from one sample of a study of T-cell memory formation after mild COVID-19. TCRdb itself ran the 5' RACE reads through MiXCR, one entry per CDR3 protein. This table holds 300,000 or so distinct CDR3 sequences, roughly 15% found once. The sequencing input was PBMCs or a T cell subset sorted from them (not recorded which). The receptor source for this set is a man between 18 and 35 years old who had mild COVID-19 (a few samples of this study predate the infection). Cell type and time point are not known. The CDR3 runs from the conserved cysteine through the conserved F or W. The order of the fields is D gene, clone size, V gene, J gene, CDR3 DNA, CDR3 protein. D genes are given only for firm matches. The listing skips clone size in some rows; elsewhere it reads once, few, many or a size class.

D: .; size: .; V: TRBV7-2; J: TRBJ1-2; DNA: TGTGCCAGCAGCCCGGGGGACGGATCGCCTTGGGGCTACACCTTC; CDR3: CASSPGDGSPWGYTF
D: TRBD1; size: many; V: TRBV4-3; J: TRBJ2-5; DNA: TGCGCCAGCAGCCTTGACAGGGGGAAGGGGACCCAGTACTTC; CDR3: CASSLDRGKGTQYF
D: TRBD2; size: .; V: TRBV2; J: TRBJ2-3; DNA: TGTGCCAGCATTTTCCCGCTAGCGGGGACCACAGATACGCAGTATTTT; CDR3: CASIFPLAGTTDTQYF
D: TRBD2; size: .; V: TRBV6-5; J: TRBJ2-3; DNA: TGTGCCAGCAGTAAGACTAGCGGGGGGCTTCTCGTGGATACGCAGTATTTT; CDR3: CASSKTSGGLLVDTQYF
D: TRBD1; size: few; V: TRBV5-6; J: TRBJ2-7; DNA: TGTGCCAGCAGCTCACCCAGGACAGGAAACTACGAGCAGTACTTC; CDR3: CASSSPRTGNYEQYF
D: .; size: few; V: TRBV5-1; J: TRBJ2-5; DNA: TGCGCCAGCAGCGAACAGGGTAAAGAGACCCAGTACTTC; CDR3: CASSEQGKETQYF
D: .; size: .; V: TRBV29-1; J: TRBJ2-1; DNA: TGCAGCGGCGGGTCGAGGCTGATGGATAGTTCGGAGCAGTTCTTC; CDR3: CSGGSRLMDSSEQFF
D: .; size: .; V: TRBV6-1; J: TRBJ2-1; DNA: TGTGCCAGCAGGGAAGCCGACTGGGGACGGGATGAGCAGTTCTTC; CDR3: CASREADWGRDEQFF
D: .; size: few; V: TRBV7-3; J: TRBJ1-1; DNA: TGTGCCAGCAGCCCCGCACAGGGATGGCCGTATGCTTTCTTT; CDR3: CASSPAQGWPYAFF
D: .; size: .; V: TRBV18; J: TRBJ1-6; DNA: TGTGCCAGCTTCCGGCGGGCGGCGGACCCCCTCCACTTT; CDR3: CASFRRAADPLHF
D: .; size: many; V: TRBV4-2; J: TRBJ1-2; DNA: TGTGCCAGCAGCCAAGGGACTCTGGGATATGGCTACACCTTC; CDR3: CASSQGTLGYGYTF
D: .; size: .; V: TRBV7-9; J: TRBJ2-2; DNA: TGTGCCAGCAGCTTAGTTATGGTGACCGGGGAGCTGTTTTTT; CDR3: CASSLVMVTGELFF
D: .; size: .; V: TRBV6-5; J: TRBJ2-1; DNA: TGTGCCAGCAGTTACGTCCCAGGGATGACCAATGAGCAGTTCTTC; CDR3: CASSYVPGMTNEQFF
D: .; size: .; V: TRBV7-2; J: TRBJ1-1; DNA: TGTGCCAGCAGCTTACCCCAGGGGTGGGCTGAAGCTTTCTTT; CDR3: CASSLPQGWAEAFF
D: .; size: few; V: TRBV29-1; J: TRBJ2-1; DNA: TGCAGCGTTTACGGCAATGAGCAGTTCTTC; CDR3: CSVYGNEQFF
D: .; size: .; V: TRBV12-3/TRBV12-4; J: TRBJ2-2; DNA: TGTGCCAGCAGTTTAGTGTTTCGCGGGGAGCTGTTTTTT; CDR3: CASSLVFRGELFF
D: .; size: .; V: TRBV29-1; J: TRBJ1-2; DNA: TGCAGCGTTGAGTCGGTTCTTAGGGAGGGCTACACCTTC; CDR3: CSVESVLREGYTF
D: .; size: many; V: TRBV7-8; J: TRBJ2-6; DNA: TGTGCCAGCAGCTTAGAGGCTGCTGGGGCCAACGTCCTGACTTTC; CDR3: CASSLEAAGANVLTF
D: .; size: few; V: TRBV10-1; J: TRBJ2-7; DNA: TGCGCCAGCAGTTCGGCAGGGTTCGGGCAGTACTTC; CDR3: CASSSAGFGQYF
D: TRBD1; size: few; V: TRBV4-1; J: TRBJ2-7; DNA: TGCGCCAGCAGCCAAGAATTCTACAGGGGTTACGAGCAGTACTTC; CDR3: CASSQEFYRGYEQYF
D: .; size: .; V: TRBV6-2/TRBV6-3; J: TRBJ2-1; DNA: TGTGCCAGCAGGCCGGGACTGCGAACCCCACGGGAGCAGTTCTTC; CDR3: CASRPGLRTPREQFF
D: .; size: few; V: TRBV9; J: TRBJ2-1; DNA: TGTGCCAGCAGCGACAATGGCGGGGTCTACAATGAGCAGTTCTTC; CDR3: CASSDNGGVYNEQFF
D: .; size: .; V: TRBV5-1; J: TRBJ1-1; DNA: TGCGCCAGCAGCTTCGGCCAGGAGAACACTGAAGCTTTCTTT; CDR3: CASSFGQENTEAFF
D: .; size: .; V: TRBV20-1; J: TRBJ2-5; DNA: TGCAGTGCCCCCGGGCGCCCGAAATGGGAGACCCAGTACTTC; CDR3: CSAPGRPKWETQYF
D: .; size: few; V: TRBV5-1; J: TRBJ2-2; DNA: TGCGCCAGCAGCGTCAGGGGCCCGCCATACACCGGGGAGCTGTTTTTT; CDR3: CASSVRGPPYTGELFF
D: .; size: few; V: TRBV4-3; J: TRBJ1-1; DNA: TGCGCCAGCCGCTATACGGTGAACACTGAAGCTTTCTTT; CDR3: CASRYTVNTEAFF
D: .; size: .; V: TRBV7-8; J: TRBJ1-3; DNA: TGTGCCAGCAGCCCACGTAGGGGTGGCAACACCATATATTTT; CDR3: CASSPRRGGNTIYF
D: .; size: few; V: TRBV24-1; J: TRBJ2-5; DNA: TGTGCCACCAGCGACGGGTACCAAGAGACCCAGTACTTC; CDR3: CATSDGYQETQYF
D: .; size: .; V: TRBV20-1; J: TRBJ2-7; DNA: TGCAGTGCTAAACGGAGAGTATACGAGCAGTACTTC; CDR3: CSAKRRVYEQYF
D: TRBD1; size: .; V: TRBV12-3/TRBV12-4; J: TRBJ1-2; DNA: TGTGCCAGCAGTTACCCGAGACAGGGGGACTATGGCTACACCTTC; CDR3: CASSYPRQGDYGYTF
D: .; size: few; V: TRBV27; J: TRBJ2-1; DNA: TGTGCCAGCAGGGACAAAACTTACAATGAGCAGTTCTTC; CDR3: CASRDKTYNEQFF